This TCR beta chain was obtained from a study of radiotherapy plus CTLA-4 blockade in lung cancer. Generated by immunoSEQ multiplex PCR, the TCRdb table keeps only in-frame clones and is missing some. The profile covers about 59,000 clones, with around four fifths appearing a single time and about 6.1% taken by the ten largest. Each patient with chemo-refractory metastatic non-small-cell lung cancer was treated with focal radiation plus CTLA-4 blockade using ipilimumab. The sequences come from peripheral blood, collected from a patient treated with radiotherapy plus ipilimumab. The receptor was isolated from a human donor with non-small cell lung cancer whose response to radiotherapy plus ipilimumab could not be evaluated.

CDR3 DNA: TGTGCCAGTAGTGGACAGGGGGACTATGGCTACACCTTC. Protein sequence: CASSGQGDYGYTF. The chain employs TRBV19 and TRBJ1-2; TRBD1 agrees at 10 bases. Germline loops: CDR1 LNHDA, CDR2 SQIVND (reference sequence). The J segment lost 3 bases and the V segment lost 5 bases, leaving 0 bases of the junction unmatched. This CDR3 is 13 amino acids long.